This T cell receptor beta chain is from a study of cytomegalovirus exposure and HLA in healthy donors. Notes on the study in general: Analyses of presence/absence relied on an assumption of roughly uniform sequencing depth across donors. Immune exposure data for these donors was limited to CMV serostatus. In a later analysis, a genetic analysis reported fewer productive-TCR N-insertions in an Asian-associated ancestry cluster than the cohort average. Later analysis showed TCR association rates varying by HLA locus, highest for DRB1 and lowest for HLA-C.

PCR amplification relied on 60 Vbeta primers (plus 13 Jbeta primers). Some clones are missing from TCRdb's copy, which holds only in-frame ones; the method was immunoSEQ multiplex PCR. The data contain over 70,000 clones, over 60% of them singletons. On this clone itself: The antigen is not known.

The CDR3 runs 13 residues. CDR1 and CDR2 from the germline V gene are MDHEN and SYDVKM. Between the trimmed V and J ends, which lost 6 bases and 5 bases, there was a span of 10 bases. This rearrangement joins TRBV28 to TRBJ1-4; D ambiguous. The sequence derives from a man aged 25 to 45 in good health and CMV-seronegative. Input material: PBMCs. The CDR3 DNA follows: TGTGCCAGCAGAACCGGGGAAAATGAAAAACTGTTTTTT. Amino acid sequence: CASRTGENEKLFF.